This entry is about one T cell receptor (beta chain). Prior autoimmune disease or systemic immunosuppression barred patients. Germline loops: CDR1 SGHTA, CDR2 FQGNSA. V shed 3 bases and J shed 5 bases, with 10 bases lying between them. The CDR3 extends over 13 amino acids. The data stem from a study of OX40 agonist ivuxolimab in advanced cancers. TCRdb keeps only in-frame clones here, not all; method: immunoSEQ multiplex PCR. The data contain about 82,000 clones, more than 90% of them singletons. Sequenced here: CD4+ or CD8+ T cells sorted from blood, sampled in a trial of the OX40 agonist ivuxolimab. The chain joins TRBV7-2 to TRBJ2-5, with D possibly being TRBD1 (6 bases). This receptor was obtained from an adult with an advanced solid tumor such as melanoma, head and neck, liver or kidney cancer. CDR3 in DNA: TGTGCCAGCAGCTTTAAGGGGGAGGAGACCCAGTACTTC. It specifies CASSFKGEETQYF.